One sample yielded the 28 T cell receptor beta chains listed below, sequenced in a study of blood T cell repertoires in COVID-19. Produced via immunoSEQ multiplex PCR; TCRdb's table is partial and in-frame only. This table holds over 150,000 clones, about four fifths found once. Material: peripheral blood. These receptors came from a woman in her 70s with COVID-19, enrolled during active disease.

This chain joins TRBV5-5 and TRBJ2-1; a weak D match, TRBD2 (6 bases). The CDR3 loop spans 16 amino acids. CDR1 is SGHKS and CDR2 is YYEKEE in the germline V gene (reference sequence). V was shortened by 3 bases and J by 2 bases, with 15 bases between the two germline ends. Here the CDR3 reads CASSSDYSAAYNEQFF. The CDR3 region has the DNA TGTGCCAGCAGCTCGGACTATAGCGCGGCCTACAATGAGCAGTTCTTC.

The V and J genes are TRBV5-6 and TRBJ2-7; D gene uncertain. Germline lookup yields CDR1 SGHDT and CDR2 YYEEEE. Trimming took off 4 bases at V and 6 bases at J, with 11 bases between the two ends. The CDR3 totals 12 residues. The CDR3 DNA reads TGTGCCAGCAGCCCCGGATGGAGCGAGCAGTACTTC. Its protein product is CASSPGWSEQYF.

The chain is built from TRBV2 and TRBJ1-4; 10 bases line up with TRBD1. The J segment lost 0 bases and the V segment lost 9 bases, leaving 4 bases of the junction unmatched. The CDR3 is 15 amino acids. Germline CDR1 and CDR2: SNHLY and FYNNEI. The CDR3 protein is CASSGQGTTNEKLFF. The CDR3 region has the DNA TGTGCCAGTTCGGGACAGGGGACAACTAATGAAAAACTGTTTTTT.

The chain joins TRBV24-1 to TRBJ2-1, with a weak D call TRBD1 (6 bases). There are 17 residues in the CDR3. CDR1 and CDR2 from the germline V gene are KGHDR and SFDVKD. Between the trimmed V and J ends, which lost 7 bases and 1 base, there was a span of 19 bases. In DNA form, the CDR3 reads TGTGCCACCAGCATTGAAACAGGGTTAGGGTCCTACAATGAGCAGTTCTTC. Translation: CATSIETGLGSYNEQFF.

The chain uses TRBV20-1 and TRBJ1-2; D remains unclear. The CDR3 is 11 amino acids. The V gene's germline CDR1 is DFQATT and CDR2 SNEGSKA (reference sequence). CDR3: CSRRSGGGYTF. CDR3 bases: TGCAGCCGCAGGTCTGGAGGGGGCTACACCTTC.

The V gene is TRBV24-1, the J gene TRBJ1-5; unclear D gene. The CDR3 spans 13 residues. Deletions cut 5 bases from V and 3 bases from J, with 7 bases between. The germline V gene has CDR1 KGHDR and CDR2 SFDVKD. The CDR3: CATSGRFNQPQHF. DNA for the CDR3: TGTGCCACCAGTGGGCGGTTCAATCAGCCCCAGCATTTT.

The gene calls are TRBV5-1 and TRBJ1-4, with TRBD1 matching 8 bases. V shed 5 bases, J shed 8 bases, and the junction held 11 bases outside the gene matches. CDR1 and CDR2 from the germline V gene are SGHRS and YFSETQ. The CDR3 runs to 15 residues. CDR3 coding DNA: TGCGCCAGCAGACAAACAGGGGGTCTAGGGGAAAAACTGTTTTTT. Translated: CASRQTGGLGEKLFF.

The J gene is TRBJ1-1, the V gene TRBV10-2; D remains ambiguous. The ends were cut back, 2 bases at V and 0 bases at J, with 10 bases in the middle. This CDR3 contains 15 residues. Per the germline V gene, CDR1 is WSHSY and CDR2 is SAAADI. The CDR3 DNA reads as TGCGCCAGCAGTGAGGGCATGTCCTTGAACACTGAAGCTTTCTTT. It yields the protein CASSEGMSLNTEAFF.

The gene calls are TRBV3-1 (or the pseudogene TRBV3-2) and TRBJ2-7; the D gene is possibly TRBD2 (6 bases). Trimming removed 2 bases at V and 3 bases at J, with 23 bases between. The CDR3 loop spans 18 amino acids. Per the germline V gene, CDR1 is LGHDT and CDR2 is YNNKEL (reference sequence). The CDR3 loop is CASSQYRGTASEDYEQYF. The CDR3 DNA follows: TGTGCCAGCAGCCAATACCGCGGGACCGCTAGCGAGGACTACGAGCAGTACTTC.

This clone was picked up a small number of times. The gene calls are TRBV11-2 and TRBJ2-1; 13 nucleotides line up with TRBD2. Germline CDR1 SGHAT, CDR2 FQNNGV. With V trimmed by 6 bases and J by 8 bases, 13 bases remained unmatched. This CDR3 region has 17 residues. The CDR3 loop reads CASSLRPTSGRADEQFF. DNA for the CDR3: TGTGCCAGCAGTCTAAGGCCAACTAGCGGGAGGGCCGATGAGCAGTTCTTC.

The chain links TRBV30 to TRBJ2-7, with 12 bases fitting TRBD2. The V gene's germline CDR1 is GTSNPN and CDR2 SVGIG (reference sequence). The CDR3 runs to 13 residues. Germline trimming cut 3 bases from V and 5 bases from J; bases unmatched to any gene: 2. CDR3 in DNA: TGTGCCTGGAGGACTAGCGGGAGCAACGAGCAGTACTTC. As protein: CAWRTSGSNEQYF.

Written as DNA, the CDR3 is TGTGCCAGCAGCTTAGTGTCACAGGGGGGAACAGATACGCAGTATTTT. It encodes CASSLVSQGGTDTQYF. This rearrangement joins TRBV11-2 to TRBJ2-3, with 8 bases fitting TRBD1. This CDR3 is built from 16 residues. CDR1 is SGHAT and CDR2 is FQNNGV in the germline V gene. V lost 1 base to trimming and J lost 3 bases; unmatched junction nucleotides: 6. Using reference TRBV11-2 and TRBJ2-3 for the parts outside the CDR3, the full variable domain is EAGVAQSPRYKIIEKRQSVAFWCNPISGHATLYWYQQILGQGPKLLIQFQNNGVVDDSQLPKDRFSAERLKGVDSTLKIQPAKLEDSAVYLCASSLVSQGGTDTQYFGPGTRLTVL.

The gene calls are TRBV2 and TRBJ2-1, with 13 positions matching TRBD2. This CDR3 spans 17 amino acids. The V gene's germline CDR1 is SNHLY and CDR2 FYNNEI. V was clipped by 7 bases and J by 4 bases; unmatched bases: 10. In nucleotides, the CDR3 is TGTGCCAGCATGCCGGGACTAGCGGGATCAAAATACAATGAGCAGTTCTTC. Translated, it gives CASMPGLAGSKYNEQFF.

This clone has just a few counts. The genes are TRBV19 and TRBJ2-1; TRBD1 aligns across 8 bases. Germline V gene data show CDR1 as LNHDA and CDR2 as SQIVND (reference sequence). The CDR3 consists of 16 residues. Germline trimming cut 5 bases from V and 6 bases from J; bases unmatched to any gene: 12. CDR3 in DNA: TGTGCCAGTAGTGGGACAGGCACAGGGGGATTCAATGAGCAGTTCTTC. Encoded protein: CASSGTGTGGFNEQFF. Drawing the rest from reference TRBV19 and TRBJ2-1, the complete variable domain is DGGITQSPKYLFRKEGQNVTLSCEQNLNHDAMYWYRQDPGQGLRLIYYSQIVNDFQKGDIAEGYSVSREKKESFPLTVTSAQKNPTAFYLCASSGTGTGGFNEQFFGPGTRLTVL.

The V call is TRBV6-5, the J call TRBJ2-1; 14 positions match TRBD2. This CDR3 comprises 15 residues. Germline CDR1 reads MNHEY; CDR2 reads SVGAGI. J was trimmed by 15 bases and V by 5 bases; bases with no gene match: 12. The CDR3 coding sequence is TGTGCCAGCAGTCCTCCGGGACTAGCGGGAGAGGGTGCGTTCTTC. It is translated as CASSPPGLAGEGAFF.

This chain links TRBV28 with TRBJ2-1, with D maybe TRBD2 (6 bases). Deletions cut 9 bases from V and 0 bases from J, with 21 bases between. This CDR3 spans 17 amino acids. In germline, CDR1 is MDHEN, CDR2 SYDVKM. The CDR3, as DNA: TGTGCCAGTGCGGCCGGTGGGACTTGGAACTCCTACAATGAGCAGTTCTTC. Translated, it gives CASAAGGTWNSYNEQFF.

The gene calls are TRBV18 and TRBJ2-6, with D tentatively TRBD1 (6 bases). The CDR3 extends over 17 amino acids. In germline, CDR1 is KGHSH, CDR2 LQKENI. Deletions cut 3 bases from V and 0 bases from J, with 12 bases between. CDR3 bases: TGTGCCAGCTCACCCTTAACAGGGACCTCTGGGGCCAACGTCCTGACTTTC. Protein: CASSPLTGTSGANVLTF.

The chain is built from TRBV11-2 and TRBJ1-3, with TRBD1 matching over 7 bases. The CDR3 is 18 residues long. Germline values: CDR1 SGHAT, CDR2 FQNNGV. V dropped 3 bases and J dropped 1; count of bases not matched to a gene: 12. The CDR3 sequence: CASSFHNRGSVSGNTIYF. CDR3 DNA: TGTGCCAGCAGCTTCCATAACAGGGGAAGTGTTTCTGGAAACACCATATATTTT.

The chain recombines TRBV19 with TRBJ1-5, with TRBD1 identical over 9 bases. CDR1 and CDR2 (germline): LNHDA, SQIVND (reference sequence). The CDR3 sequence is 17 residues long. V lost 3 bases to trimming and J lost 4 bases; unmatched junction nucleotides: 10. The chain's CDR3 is CASSITGGGWSNQPQHF. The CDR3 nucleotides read TGTGCCAGTAGTATTACAGGGGGCGGTTGGAGTAATCAGCCCCAGCATTTT.

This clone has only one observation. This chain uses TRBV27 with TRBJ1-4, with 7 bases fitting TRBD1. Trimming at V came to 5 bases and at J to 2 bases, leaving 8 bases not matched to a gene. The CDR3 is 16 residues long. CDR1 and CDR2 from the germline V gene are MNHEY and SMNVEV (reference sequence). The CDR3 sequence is CASSRTGWQTNEKLFF. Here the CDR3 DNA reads TGTGCCAGCAGTAGGACAGGATGGCAGACTAATGAAAAACTGTTTTTT.

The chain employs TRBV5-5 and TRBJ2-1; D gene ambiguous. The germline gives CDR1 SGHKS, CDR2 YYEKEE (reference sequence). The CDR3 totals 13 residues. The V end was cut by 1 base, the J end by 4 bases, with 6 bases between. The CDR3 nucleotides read TGTGCCAGCAGCTTGTCGGGTTACAATGAGCAGTTCTTC. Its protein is CASSLSGYNEQFF.

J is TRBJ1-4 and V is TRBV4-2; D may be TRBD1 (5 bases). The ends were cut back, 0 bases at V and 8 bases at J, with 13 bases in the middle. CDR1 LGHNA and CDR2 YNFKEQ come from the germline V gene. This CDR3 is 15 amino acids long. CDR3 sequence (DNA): TGTGCCAGCAGCCAAGAGTGGCAGGGTCTAGAAAAACTGTTTTTT. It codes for CASSQEWQGLEKLFF.

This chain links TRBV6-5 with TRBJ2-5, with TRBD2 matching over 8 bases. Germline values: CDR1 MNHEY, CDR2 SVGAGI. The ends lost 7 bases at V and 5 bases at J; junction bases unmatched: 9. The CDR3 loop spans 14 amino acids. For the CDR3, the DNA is TGTGCCAGCATGGCGGGAGGTACTGGTGAGACCCAGTACTTC. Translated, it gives CASMAGGTGETQYF.

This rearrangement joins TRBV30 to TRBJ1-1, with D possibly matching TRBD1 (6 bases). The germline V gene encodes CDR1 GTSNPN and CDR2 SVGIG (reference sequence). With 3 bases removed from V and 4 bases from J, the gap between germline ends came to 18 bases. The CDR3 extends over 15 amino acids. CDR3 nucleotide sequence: TGTGCCTGGAGGGGGCCCGGGGGGCCGGGCACTGAAGCTTTCTTT. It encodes CAWRGPGGPGTEAFF.

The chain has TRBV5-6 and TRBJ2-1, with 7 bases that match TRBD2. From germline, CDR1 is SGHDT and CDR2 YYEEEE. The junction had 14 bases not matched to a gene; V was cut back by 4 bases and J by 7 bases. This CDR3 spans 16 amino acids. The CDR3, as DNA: TGTGCCAGCAGCCCAACTAGCGCGAGACTCAGGAATGAGCAGTTCTTC. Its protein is CASSPTSARLRNEQFF.

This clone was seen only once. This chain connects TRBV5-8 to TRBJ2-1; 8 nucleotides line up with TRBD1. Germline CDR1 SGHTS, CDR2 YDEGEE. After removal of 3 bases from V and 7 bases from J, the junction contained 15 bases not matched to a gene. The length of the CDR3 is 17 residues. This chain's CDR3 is CASSSILGQVGLNEQFF. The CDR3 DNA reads TGTGCCAGCAGCTCTATACTGGGACAGGTTGGGTTGAATGAGCAGTTCTTC.

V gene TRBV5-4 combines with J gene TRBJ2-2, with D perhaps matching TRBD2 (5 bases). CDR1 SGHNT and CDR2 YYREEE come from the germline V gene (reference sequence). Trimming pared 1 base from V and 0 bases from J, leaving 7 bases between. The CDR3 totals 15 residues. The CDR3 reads CASSLPGTNTGELFF. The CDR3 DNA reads TGTGCCAGCAGCTTGCCGGGAACGAACACCGGGGAGCTGTTTTTT.

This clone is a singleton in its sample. CDR3 amino acids: CASRASGRANTDTQYF. The CDR3 bases are TGTGCCAGTAGGGCTAGCGGGAGGGCGAACACAGATACGCAGTATTTT. V and J are TRBV19 and TRBJ2-3; 12 nucleotides align to TRBD2. This CDR3 region has 16 residues. Germline CDR1 reads LNHDA; CDR2 reads SQIVND (reference sequence). V gave up 6 bases and J gave up 2 bases; unmatched junction bases: 6.